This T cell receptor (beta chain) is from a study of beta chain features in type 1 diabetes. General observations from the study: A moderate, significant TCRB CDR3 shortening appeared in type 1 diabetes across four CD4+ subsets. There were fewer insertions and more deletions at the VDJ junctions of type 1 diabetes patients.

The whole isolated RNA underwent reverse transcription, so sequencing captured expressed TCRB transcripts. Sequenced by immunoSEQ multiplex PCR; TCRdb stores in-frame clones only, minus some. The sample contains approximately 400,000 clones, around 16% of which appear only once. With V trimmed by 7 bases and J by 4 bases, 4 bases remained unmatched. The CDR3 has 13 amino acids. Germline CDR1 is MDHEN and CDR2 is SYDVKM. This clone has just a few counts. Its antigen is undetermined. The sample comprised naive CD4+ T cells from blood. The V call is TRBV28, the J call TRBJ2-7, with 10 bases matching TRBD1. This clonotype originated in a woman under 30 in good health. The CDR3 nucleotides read TGTGCCAGCACCGGGACAGGGGTTTACGAGCAGTACTTC. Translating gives CASTGTGVYEQYF.